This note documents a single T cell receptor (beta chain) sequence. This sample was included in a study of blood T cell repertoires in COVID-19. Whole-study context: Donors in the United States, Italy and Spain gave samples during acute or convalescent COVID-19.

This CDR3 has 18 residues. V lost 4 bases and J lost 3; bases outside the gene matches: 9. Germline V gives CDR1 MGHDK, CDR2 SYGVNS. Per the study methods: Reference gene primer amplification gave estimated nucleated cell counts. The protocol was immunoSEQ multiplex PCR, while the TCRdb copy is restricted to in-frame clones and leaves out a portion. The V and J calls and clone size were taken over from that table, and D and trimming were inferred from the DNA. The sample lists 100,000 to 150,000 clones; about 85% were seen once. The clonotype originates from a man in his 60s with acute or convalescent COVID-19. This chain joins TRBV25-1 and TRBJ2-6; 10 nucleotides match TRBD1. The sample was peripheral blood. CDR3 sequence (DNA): TGTGCCAGCAGTGCTCGGACAGGGGGTGGGGTTGGGGCCAACGTCCTGACTTTC. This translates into CASSARTGGGVGANVLTF. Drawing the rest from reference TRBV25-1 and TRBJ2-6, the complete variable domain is EADIYQTPRYLVIGTGKKITLECSQTMGHDKMYWYQQDPGMELHLIHYSYGVNSTEKGDLSSESTVSRIRTEHFPLTLESARPSHTSQYLCASSARTGGGVGANVLTFGAGSRLTVL.